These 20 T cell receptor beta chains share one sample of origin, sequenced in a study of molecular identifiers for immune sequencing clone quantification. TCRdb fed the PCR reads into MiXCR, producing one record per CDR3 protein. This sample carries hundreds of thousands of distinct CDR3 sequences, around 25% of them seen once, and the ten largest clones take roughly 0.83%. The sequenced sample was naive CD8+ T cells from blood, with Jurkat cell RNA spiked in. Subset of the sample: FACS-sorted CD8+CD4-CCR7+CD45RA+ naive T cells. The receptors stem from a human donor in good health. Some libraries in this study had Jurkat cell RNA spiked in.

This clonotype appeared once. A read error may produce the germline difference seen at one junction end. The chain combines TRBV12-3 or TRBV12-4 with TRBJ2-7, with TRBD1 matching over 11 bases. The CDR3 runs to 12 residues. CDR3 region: CASRGQGVEQCF. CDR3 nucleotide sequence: TGTGCCAGCAGGGGACAGGGGGTCGAGCAGTGCTTC.

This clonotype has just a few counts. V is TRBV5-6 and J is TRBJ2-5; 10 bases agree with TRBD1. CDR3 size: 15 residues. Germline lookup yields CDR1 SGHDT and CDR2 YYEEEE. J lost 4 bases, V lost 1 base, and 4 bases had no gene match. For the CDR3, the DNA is TGTGCCAGCAGCTTGAGGGACAGGGGTCGAGAGACCCAGTACTTC. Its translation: CASSLRDRGRETQYF. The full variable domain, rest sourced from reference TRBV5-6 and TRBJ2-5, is DAGVTQSPTHLIKTRGQQVTLRCSPKSGHDTVSWYQQALGQGPQFIFQYYEEEERQRGNFPDRFSGHQFPNYSSELNVNALLLGDSALYLCASSLRDRGRETQYFGPGTRLLVL.

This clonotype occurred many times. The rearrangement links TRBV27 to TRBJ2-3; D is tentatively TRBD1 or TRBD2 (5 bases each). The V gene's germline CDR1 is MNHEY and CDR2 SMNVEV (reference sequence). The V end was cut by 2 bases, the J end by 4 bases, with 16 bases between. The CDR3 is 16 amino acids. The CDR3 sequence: CASSLVRGSESDTQYF. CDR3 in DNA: TGTGCCAGCAGTTTAGTTCGGGGCAGTGAATCAGATACGCAGTATTTT.

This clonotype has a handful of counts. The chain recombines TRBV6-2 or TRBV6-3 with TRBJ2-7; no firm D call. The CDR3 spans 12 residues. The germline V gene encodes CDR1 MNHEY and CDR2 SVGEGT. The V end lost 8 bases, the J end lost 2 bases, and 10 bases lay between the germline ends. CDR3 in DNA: TGTGCCAGCTCGTTCGATCCCTACGAGCAGTACTTC. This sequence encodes CASSFDPYEQYF.

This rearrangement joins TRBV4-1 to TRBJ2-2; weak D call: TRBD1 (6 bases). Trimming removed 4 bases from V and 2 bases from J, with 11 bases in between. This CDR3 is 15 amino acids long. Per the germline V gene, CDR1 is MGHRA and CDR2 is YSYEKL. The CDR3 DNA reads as TGCGCCAGCAGCCCCGAGACAGGAAACACCGGGGAGCTGTTTTTT. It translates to CASSPETGNTGELFF.

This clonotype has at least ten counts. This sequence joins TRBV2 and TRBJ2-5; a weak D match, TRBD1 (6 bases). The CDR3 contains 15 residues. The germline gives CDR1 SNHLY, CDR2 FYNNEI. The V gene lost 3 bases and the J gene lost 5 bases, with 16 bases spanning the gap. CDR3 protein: CASSDRGLLSETQYF. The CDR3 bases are TGTGCCAGCAGTGACAGGGGCCTTCTTTCTGAGACCCAGTACTTC. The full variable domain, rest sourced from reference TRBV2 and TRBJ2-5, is EPEVTQTPSHQVTQMGQEVILRCVPISNHLYFYWYRQILGQKVEFLVSFYNNEISEKSEIFDDQFSVERPDGSNFTLKIRSTKLEDSAMYFCASSDRGLLSETQYFGPGTRLLVL.

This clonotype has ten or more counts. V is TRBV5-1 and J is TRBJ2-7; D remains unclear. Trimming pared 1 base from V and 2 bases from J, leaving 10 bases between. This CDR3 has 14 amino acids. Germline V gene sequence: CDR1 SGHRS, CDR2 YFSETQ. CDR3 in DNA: TGCGCCAGCAGCTTGAGTCTCACCCCCTACGAGCAGTACTTC. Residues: CASSLSLTPYEQYF.

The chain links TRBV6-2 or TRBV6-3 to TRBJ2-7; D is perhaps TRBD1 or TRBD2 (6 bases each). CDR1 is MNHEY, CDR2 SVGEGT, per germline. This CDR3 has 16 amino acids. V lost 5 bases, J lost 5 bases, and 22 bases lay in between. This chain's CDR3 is CASSPFRGGHTDEQYF. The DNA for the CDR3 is TGTGCCAGCAGTCCCTTTCGTGGGGGGCATACCGACGAGCAGTACTTC.

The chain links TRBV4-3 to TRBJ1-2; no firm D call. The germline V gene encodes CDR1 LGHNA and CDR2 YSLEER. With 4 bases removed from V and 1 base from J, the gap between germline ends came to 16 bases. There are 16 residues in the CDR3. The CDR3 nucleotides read TGCGCCAGCAGCCCGGCCGTGGCGGAAGTTAACTATGGCTACACCTTC. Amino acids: CASSPAVAEVNYGYTF.

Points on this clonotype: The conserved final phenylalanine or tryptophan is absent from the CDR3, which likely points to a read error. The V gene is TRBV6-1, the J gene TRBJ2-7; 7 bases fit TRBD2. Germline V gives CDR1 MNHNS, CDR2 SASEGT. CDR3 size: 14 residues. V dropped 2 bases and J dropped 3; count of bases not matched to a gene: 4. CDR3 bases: TGTGCCAGCAGTGAATTTGGACTAGTCTACGAGCAGTACTCC. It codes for CASSEFGLVYEQYS.

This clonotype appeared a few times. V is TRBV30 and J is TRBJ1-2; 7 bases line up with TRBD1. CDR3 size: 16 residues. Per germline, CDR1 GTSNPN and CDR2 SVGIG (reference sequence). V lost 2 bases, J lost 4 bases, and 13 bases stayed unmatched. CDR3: CAWSKGRDRGVYGYTF. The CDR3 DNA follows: TGTGCCTGGAGTAAGGGTCGGGACAGAGGAGTCTATGGCTACACCTTC.

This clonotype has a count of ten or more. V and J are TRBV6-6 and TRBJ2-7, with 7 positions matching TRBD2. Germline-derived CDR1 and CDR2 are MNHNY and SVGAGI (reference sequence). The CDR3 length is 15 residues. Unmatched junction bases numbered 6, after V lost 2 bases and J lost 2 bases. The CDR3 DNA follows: TGTGCCAGCAGTTACGGGTTTGGGGGGGCCTACGAGCAGTACTTC. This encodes CASSYGFGGAYEQYF.

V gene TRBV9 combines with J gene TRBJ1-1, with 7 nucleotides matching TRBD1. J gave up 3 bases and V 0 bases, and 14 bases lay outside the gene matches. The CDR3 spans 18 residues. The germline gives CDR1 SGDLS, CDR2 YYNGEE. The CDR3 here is CASSVVSVRGYADTEAFF. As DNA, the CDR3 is TGTGCCAGCAGCGTAGTGTCCGTCAGGGGGTATGCGGACACTGAAGCTTTCTTT.

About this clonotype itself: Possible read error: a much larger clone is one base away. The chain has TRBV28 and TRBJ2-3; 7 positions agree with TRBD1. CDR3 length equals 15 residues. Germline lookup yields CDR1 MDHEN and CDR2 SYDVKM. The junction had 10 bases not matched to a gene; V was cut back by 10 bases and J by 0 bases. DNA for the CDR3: TGTGCCACCCTTCGAGCACAGGGGAGCACAGATACGCAGTATTTT. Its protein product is CATLRAQGSTDTQYF.

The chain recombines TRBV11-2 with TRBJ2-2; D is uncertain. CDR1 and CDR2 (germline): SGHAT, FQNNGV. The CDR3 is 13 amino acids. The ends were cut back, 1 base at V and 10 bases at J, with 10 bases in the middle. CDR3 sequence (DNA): TGTGCCAGCAGCTTAGCCGTCCAAGAGGAGCTGTTTTTT. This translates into CASSLAVQEELFF.

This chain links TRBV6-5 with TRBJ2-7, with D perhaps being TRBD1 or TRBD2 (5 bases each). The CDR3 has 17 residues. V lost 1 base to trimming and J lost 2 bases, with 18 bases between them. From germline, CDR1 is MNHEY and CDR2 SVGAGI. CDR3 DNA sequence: TGTGCCAGCAGTTACTTCGGGACCCCCGTTTCACCCTACGAGCAGTACTTC. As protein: CASSYFGTPVSPYEQYF.

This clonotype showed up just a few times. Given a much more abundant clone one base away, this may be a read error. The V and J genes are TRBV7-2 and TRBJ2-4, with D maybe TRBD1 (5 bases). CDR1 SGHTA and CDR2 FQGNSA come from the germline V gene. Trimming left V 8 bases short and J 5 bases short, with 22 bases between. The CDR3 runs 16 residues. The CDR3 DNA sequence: TGTGCCAGCGGCTACACAGGACGAGTCGGAGAAAACATTCAGTACTTC. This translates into CASGYTGRVGENIQYF.

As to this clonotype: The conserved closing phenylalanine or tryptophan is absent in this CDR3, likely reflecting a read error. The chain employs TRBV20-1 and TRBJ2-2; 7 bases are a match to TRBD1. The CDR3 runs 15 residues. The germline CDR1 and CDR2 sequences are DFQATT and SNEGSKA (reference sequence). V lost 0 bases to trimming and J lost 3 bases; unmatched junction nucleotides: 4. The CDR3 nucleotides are TGCAGTGCTAGAGATCTCGGACAGGACACCGGGGAGCTGTTTTAT. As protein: CSARDLGQDTGELFY.

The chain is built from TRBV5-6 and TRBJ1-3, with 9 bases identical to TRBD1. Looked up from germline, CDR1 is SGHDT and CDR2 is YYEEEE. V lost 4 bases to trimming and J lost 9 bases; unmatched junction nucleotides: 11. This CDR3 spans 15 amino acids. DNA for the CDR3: TGTGCCAGCAGCGGCGCCGGGACAGGGACCGGCACCATATATTTT. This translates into CASSGAGTGTGTIYF.

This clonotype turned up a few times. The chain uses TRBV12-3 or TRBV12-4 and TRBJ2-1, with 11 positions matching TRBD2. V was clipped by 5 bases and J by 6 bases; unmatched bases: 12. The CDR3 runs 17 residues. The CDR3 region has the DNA TGTGCCAGCAGTCCGGACCCACTAGCGGGAGTGGGCAATGAGCAGTTCTTC. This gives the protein CASSPDPLAGVGNEQFF.